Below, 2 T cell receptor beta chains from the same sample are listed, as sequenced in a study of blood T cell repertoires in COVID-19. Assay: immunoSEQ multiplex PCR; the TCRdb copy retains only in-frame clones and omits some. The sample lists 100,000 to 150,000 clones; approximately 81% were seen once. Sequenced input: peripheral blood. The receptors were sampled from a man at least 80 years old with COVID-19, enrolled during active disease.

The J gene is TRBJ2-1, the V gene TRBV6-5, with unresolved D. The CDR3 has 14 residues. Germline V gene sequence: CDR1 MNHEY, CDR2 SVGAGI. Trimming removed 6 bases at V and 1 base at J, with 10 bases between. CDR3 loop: CASSLAVSYNEQFF. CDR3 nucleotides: TGTGCCAGCAGCTTGGCGGTATCCTACAATGAGCAGTTCTTC.

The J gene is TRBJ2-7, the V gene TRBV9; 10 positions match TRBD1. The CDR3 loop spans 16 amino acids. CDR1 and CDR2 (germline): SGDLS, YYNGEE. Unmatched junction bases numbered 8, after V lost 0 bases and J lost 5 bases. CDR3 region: CASSVGLGTGVHEQYF. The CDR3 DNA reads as TGTGCCAGCAGCGTAGGGCTCGGGACAGGGGTACACGAGCAGTACTTC.